This T cell receptor (beta chain) was identified in a study of memory CD4+ T cells and cytomegalovirus serostatus. Study-level points and caveats: CMV serostatus prediction reached median AUC about 0.95, or 0.9 with US-trained model. Of roughly 180 reported CMV TCRbeta sequences, around 62 were found in memory CD4+ repertoires.

The sort gate was single viable CD3+CD4+CD8-CD45RO+ cells for memory CD4+ T cells. The V and J ends lost 3 bases and 10 bases respectively, with 13 bases between them. Germline-derived CDR1 and CDR2 are MNHNY and SVGAGI (reference sequence). This CDR3 spans 14 amino acids. Notes on this clone: Its specificity is not known.

TCRdb's copy holds only in-frame clones and misses some; the assay was immunoSEQ multiplex PCR. This repertoire shows about 41,000 clones, 79% found once; its top ten account for 0.79%. Sequenced material: memory CD4+ T cells from blood. This chain joins TRBV6-6 and TRBJ1-6; TRBD1 might be the D (6 bases). The receptor's source is an adult in good health and CMV-seronegative. CDR3 nucleotide sequence: TGTGCCAGCAGTTATTCGCAGGGGAACTCACCCCTCCACTTT. Amino acids: CASSYSQGNSPLHF.